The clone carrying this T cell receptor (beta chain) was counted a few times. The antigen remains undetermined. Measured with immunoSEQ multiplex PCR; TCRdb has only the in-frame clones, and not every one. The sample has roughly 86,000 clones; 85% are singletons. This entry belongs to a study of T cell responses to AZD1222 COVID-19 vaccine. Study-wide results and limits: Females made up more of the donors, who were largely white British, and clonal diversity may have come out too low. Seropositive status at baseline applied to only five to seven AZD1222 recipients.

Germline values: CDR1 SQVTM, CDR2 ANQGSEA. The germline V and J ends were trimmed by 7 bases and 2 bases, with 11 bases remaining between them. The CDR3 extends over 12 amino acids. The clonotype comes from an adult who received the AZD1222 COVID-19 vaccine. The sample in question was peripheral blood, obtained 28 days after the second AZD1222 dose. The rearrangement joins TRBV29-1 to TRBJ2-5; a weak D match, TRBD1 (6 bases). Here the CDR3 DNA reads TGCAGCGCCCGGACAGAACAAGAGACCCAGTACTTC. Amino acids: CSARTEQETQYF.